The T cell receptor (beta chain) under discussion was sequenced for a study of blood T cell repertoires in COVID-19. The CDR3 is 15 residues long. V was clipped by 1 base and J by 0 bases, with 7 bases between them. CDR1 LNHDA and CDR2 SQIVND come from the germline V gene (reference sequence). Repertoires were generated with immunoSEQ multiplex PCR, while TCRdb's copy carries only in-frame clones and drops some. This table holds 250,000 to 300,000 clones, approximately 86% found once. This chain connects TRBV19 to TRBJ1-5; D is undetermined. Specimen: peripheral blood. The TCR sequence derives from an older woman with COVID-19, enrolled during active disease. The CDR3 sequence is CASSIVRASNQPQHF. CDR3 coding DNA: TGTGCCAGTAGTATAGTGAGGGCTAGCAATCAGCCCCAGCATTTT.